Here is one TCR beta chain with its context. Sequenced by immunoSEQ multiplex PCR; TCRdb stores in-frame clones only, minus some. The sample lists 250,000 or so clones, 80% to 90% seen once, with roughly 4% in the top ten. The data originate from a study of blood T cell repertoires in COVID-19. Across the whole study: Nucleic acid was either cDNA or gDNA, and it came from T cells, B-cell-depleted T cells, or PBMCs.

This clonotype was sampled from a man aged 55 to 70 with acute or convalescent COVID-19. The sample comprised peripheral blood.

CDR3 in amino acids: CASSLRGVSKNIQYF. DNA for the CDR3: TGTGCCAGCAGCCTCCGGGGGGTATCCAAAAACATTCAGTACTTC. J is TRBJ2-4 and V is TRBV3-1 (or the pseudogene TRBV3-2), with 7 bases lining up with TRBD2. CDR1 and CDR2 from the germline V gene are LGHDT and YNNKEL (reference sequence). The V and J ends lost 4 bases and 2 bases, in that order; junction bases with no gene match: 5. CDR3 length equals 15 residues.